Sequencing of this T cell receptor (beta chain) was carried out in a study of CD8+ T cells in alopecia areata (dated by TCRdb to the late 2010s). Looking at the study overall: The treated patients, all with moderate-to-severe alopecia areata, were enrolled in an open-label pilot trial of oral tofacitinib given at 5 to 10 mg twice daily. Patients received tofacitinib for 6 to 18 months and were then followed off drug for 6 months to check for delayed response and recurrence. For the treated patients, the SALT score, which quantifies what percentage of scalp surface area is affected, served as the measure of disease severity. To study T cell clonal expansion in alopecia areata, the researchers applied high-throughput TCRbeta sequencing to both the C3H/HeJ mouse model and human patients. Scalp tissue and sorted CD4+ and CD8+ peripheral blood T cells from patchy and totalis/universalis alopecia areata patients and from healthy controls were covered by human TCRbeta sequencing. Biopsies were taken from tofacitinib-treated patients at baseline and again at 4 and 24 weeks into treatment, and several of those patients also had a later scalp biopsy. Clonality in the scalp was compared among normal scalp (n=4), patchy alopecia areata scalp (n=8), and alopecia totalis/universalis scalp (n=8). RNA came from the PAXgene miRNA kit for fixed scalp, the miRNeasy kit for PBMCs, and the RNeasy kit for mouse skin. immunoSEQ multiplex PCR using 35 Vbeta forward primers and 13 Jbeta reverse primers was used to amplify TCRbeta CDR3 regions. Broad study findings and their caveats: Higher clonality and more expanded CD8+ clones were observed in lesional scalp than in normal scalp, particularly in alopecia totalis/universalis, a finding suggestive of antigenic drive. Scalp TCR repertoire analysis is complicated because resident alphabeta T cells in normal human skin are also sequenced, whereas mouse skin is dominated by gammadelta T cells. Tofacitinib significantly lowered scalp clonality and the number of expanded CD8+ clones among the top 100 scalp clones. TCR sequences shared between patients were less clear than in mice, possibly partly because of HLA diversity in the patient population. The treated cohort was small, with a single nonresponder, so links between baseline CD8+ expansion and response need larger studies. During tofacitinib treatment, many expanded lesional clones remained in scalp and blood, and this persistence may partly explain relapse after treatment is stopped.

V is clipped by 6 bases and J by 7 bases, and the sequence between their germline boundaries is 24 bases long. Looking up the germline V gene yields CDR1 MGHRA and CDR2 YSYEKL. The CDR3 contains 16 residues, cysteine and phenylalanine counted. Of all the DNA, just the CDR3 is kept, 48 bases in frame from base 1. Details on this clone: No cognate antigen has been identified for it. Base quality data are lacking; no much larger clone is found one base away.

The sample's time point label, decoded: less than five weeks on oral tofacitinib. The treatment or condition label on this specimen signifies: oral pan-JAK inhibitor, 5-10 mg twice daily. Lesional scalp punch biopsies and peripheral blood were obtained from alopecia areata patients. PBMCs were isolated by density centrifugation and stained for CD3, CD4 and CD8, after which CD4+ and CD8+ T cells were sorted on a FACSAria. Library method: the immunoSEQ multiplex PCR assay. For TCR sequencing, RNA was extracted from every sample and reverse transcribed into cDNA to serve as template. SuperScript III was used for first-strand cDNA synthesis, primed with a 2:1 mix of oligo-dT and random hexamers. A synthetic immune receptor repertoire was used to measure amplification bias, and any remaining bias was corrected computationally. In the paper's pipeline: Raw reads were preprocessed to remove errors, and CDR3 was defined according to IMGT conventions as the region from the conserved cysteine to phenylalanine. Clonality was computed by normalizing Shannon entropy by log2 of the number of productive unique TCRs and subtracting the result from 1. Scalp TCRbeta sequences were cross-referenced with sorted blood CD4 and CD8 repertoires so that the CD4 or CD8 identity of scalp clones could be inferred. TCRdb took over this immuneACCESS table, retaining in-frame rearrangements with V and J assigned. Such tables are incomplete; in checked studies, under half of the missing clones stem from an unresolved V gene, and the remainder is unexplained. That table furnishes V, J and clone size, whereas the DNA furnished D and trimming. Present in this sample are about 120,000 clones, around 63% of which were seen just once. 5% to 7% of the sample is in the top ten clones.

In this chain, TRBV4-1 is recombined with TRBJ1-1, with an unclear D gene assignment. The receptor was isolated from a human donor with alopecia areata. The specimen comprised CD4+ T cells sorted from blood, sampled at week 4, from a patient treated with tofacitinib. The sequenced DNA is TGCGCCAGCAGGCGCGGAGTATTCCAGAAGGCACTTGAAGCTTTCTTT. Its translation is CASRRGVFQKALEAFF.